Below, one T cell receptor beta chain is given with its context. The sample comes from a study of blood T cell repertoires in COVID-19. About the study: Sites across the United States, Italy and Spain contributed samples from acute and convalescent COVID-19. Sample material is recorded as cDNA or gDNA derived from T cells, B-cell-depleted T cells, or PBMCs.

V was pared by 6 bases and J by 10 bases, with 8 bases of the junction left unmatched. Germline V CDR1 and CDR2: MNHNY, SVGAGI (reference sequence). CDR3 length: 14 residues. Authors' analysis steps: From reference gene primer amplification, estimates of nucleated cell counts were derived. TCRdb's copy holds only in-frame clones and misses some; the assay was immunoSEQ multiplex PCR. Clone size and the V and J calls come from that table; the DNA yielded D and trimming. The sample comprises about 84,000 clones, 75% to 90% of which are singletons, and 1.2% rests with the top ten. The sequencing input was peripheral blood. The TCR originated in a man older than 75 with active or convalescent COVID-19. The rearrangement joins TRBV6-6 to TRBJ1-6; 8 bases are a match to TRBD1. The CDR3 nucleotides read TGTGCCAGCAGGCCGGACAGGGAAGGATCACCCCTCCACTTT. Its translation is CASRPDREGSPLHF.